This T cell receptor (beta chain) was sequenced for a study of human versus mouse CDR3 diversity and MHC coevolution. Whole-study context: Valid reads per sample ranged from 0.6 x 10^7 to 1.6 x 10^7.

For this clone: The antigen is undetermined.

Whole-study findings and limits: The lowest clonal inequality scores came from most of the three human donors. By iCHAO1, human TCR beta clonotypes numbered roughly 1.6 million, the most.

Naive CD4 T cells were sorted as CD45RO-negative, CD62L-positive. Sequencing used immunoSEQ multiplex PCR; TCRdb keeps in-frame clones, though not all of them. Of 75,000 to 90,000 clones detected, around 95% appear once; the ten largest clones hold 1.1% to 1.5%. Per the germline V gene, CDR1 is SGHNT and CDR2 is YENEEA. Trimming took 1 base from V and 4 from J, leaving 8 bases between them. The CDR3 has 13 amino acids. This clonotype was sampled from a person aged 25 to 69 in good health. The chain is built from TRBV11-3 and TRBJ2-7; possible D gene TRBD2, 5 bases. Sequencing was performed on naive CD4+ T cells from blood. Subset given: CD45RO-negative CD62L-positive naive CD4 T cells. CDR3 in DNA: TGTGCCAGCAGCTTAGGAGGGAAGTACGAGCAGTACTTC. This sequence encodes CASSLGGKYEQYF.